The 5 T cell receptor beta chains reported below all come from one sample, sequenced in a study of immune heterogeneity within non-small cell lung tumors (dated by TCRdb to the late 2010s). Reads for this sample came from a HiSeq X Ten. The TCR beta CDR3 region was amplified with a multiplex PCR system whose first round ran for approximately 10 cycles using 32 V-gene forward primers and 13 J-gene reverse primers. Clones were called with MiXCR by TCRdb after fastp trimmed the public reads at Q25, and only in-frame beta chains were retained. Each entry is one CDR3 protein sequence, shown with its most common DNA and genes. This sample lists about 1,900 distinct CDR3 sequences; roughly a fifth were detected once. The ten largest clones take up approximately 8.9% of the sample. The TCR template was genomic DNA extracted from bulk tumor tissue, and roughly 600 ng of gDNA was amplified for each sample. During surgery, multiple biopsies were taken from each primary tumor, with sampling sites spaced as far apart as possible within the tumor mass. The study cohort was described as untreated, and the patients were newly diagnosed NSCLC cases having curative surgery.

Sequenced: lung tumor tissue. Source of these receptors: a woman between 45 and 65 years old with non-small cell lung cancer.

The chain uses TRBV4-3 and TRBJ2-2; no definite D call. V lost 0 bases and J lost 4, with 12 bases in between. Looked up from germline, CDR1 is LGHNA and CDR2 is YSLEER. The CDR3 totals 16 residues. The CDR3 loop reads CASSQDSVFGTGELFF. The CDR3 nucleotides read TGCGCCAGCAGCCAAGATTCGGTTTTTGGCACCGGGGAGCTGTTTTTT.

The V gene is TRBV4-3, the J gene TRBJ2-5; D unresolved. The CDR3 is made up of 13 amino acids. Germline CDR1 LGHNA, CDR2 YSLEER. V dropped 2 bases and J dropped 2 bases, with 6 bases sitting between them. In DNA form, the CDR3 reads TGCGCCAGCAGCCAATCTCAGCAAGAGACCCAGTACTTC. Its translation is CASSQSQQETQYF.

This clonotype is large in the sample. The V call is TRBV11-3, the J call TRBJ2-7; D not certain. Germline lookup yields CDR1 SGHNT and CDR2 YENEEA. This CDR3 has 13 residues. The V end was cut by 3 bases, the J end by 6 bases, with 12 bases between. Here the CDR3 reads CASSFPHWGEQYF. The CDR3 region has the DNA TGTGCCAGCAGCTTCCCCCACTGGGGCGAGCAGTACTTC.

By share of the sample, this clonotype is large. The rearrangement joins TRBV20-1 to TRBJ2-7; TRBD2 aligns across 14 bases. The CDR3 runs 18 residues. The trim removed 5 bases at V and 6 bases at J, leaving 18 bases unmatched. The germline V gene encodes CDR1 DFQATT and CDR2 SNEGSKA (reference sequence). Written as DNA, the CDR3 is TGCAGTGCTGACGGATATTCCGGGACTAGCGGGAGTGGAGTCGAGCAGTACTTC. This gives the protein CSADGYSGTSGSGVEQYF.

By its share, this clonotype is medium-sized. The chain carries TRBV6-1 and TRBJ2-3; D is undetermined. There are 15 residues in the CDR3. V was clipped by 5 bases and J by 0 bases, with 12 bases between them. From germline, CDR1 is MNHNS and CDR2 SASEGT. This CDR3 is CASSINTLSTDTQYF. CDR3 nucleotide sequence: TGTGCCAGCAGTATTAACACCCTTAGCACAGATACGCAGTATTTT.